This T cell receptor beta chain was profiled in a study of blood T cell repertoires in COVID-19. CDR3 length equals 15 residues. Germline V gene data show CDR1 as KGHSH and CDR2 as LQKENI. The germline V and J ends were trimmed by 9 bases and 0 bases, with 15 bases remaining between them. Method: immunoSEQ multiplex PCR; TCRdb's copy keeps in-frame clones and lacks some. The table has 200,000 to 300,000 clones, 75% to 85% seen once. This TCR derives from a man in his forties who had recovered from COVID-19. Source material: peripheral blood. This chain joins TRBV18 and TRBJ1-3; D not certain. CDR3: CARPGGRCSGNTIYF. The CDR3, as DNA: TGTGCCAGGCCGGGAGGACGGTGCTCTGGAAACACCATATATTTT.